A selection of T cell receptor beta chains follows, all from one sample in a study of blood T cell repertoires in COVID-19. Clones were read by immunoSEQ multiplex PCR, and TCRdb kept only the in-frame ones, dropping some. The table records fewer than 450,000 clones, about nine tenths of them present only once. Sample: peripheral blood. Every receptor here comes from a woman aged 45-59 years with COVID-19, enrolled during active disease. Both conserved end residues are part of each CDR3. The order of the fields is J gene, clone size, V gene, D gene, CDR3 DNA, CDR3 protein. The D gene is left open where the match is weak. Expanded clones get a size class; other rows say once, few or many, or leave the size out.

j_call: TRBJ1-5
clone_size: -
v_call: TRBV5-1
d_call: -
cdr3_nt: TGCGCCAGCAGCTTGGTGGGGGGTACGAATCAGCCCCAGCATTTT
cdr3_aa: CASSLVGGTNQPQHF

j_call: TRBJ2-1
clone_size: -
v_call: TRBV13
d_call: TRBD2
cdr3_nt: TGTGCCAGCAGCTTAGGAACTAGCGGGGCACCACAGCAGTTCTTC
cdr3_aa: CASSLGTSGAPQQFF

j_call: TRBJ1-1
clone_size: -
v_call: TRBV27
d_call: TRBD1
cdr3_nt: TGTGCCACCTGGACAGGGGGCACTGAAGCTTTCTTT
cdr3_aa: CATWTGGTEAFF

j_call: TRBJ1-1
clone_size: -
v_call: TRBV7-8
d_call: -
cdr3_nt: TGTGCCAGCAGCTTTCGGGATCTGGCTTTCTTT
cdr3_aa: CASSFRDLAFF

j_call: TRBJ2-6
clone_size: -
v_call: TRBV19
d_call: TRBD2
cdr3_nt: TGTGCCAGTACTCAGGCGGGGGGCTGGGGGGCCAACGTCCTGACTTTC
cdr3_aa: CASTQAGGWGANVLTF

j_call: TRBJ2-2
clone_size: -
v_call: TRBV9
d_call: -
cdr3_nt: TGTGCCAGCGGGCGACAGATCAGCCGGAACACCGGGGAGCTGTTTTTT
cdr3_aa: CASGRQISRNTGELFF

j_call: TRBJ1-4
clone_size: -
v_call: TRBV3-1/TRBV3-2
d_call: -
cdr3_nt: TGTGCCAGCAGTCCCGTCCGGACATCTAATGAAAAACTGTTTTTT
cdr3_aa: CASSPVRTSNEKLFF

j_call: TRBJ2-7
clone_size: -
v_call: TRBV30
d_call: -
cdr3_nt: TGTGCCTGGAGTGCACAGGGTTATGAGCAGTACTTC
cdr3_aa: CAWSAQGYEQYF

j_call: TRBJ1-1
clone_size: -
v_call: TRBV2
d_call: -
cdr3_nt: TGTGCCAGCAGTGAACCCGCGCGTCGGAGGGCTTTCTTT
cdr3_aa: CASSEPARRRAFF

j_call: TRBJ1-2
clone_size: -
v_call: TRBV19
d_call: -
cdr3_nt: TGTGCCAGTAGTATAGATCTTGAGACAGGCTATGGCTACACCTTC
cdr3_aa: CASSIDLETGYGYTF

j_call: TRBJ1-5
clone_size: -
v_call: TRBV19
d_call: -
cdr3_nt: TGTGCCAGCCAGCAAAGAACAGCCACCTATAGCAATCAGCCCCAGCATTTT
cdr3_aa: CASQQRTATYSNQPQHF

j_call: TRBJ2-7
clone_size: few
v_call: TRBV7-6
d_call: TRBD1
cdr3_nt: TGTGCCAGCAGCCTCCGGGACAGGGTTTTCGACGAGCAGTACTTC
cdr3_aa: CASSLRDRVFDEQYF

j_call: TRBJ1-5
clone_size: -
v_call: TRBV6-5
d_call: TRBD1
cdr3_nt: TGTGCCAGCAGTTACAGGACAGGGCACCAGCCCCAGCATTTT
cdr3_aa: CASSYRTGHQPQHF

j_call: TRBJ1-1
clone_size: -
v_call: TRBV10-2
d_call: -
cdr3_nt: TGCGCCAGCTTGGGGGCTCTGAACACTGAAGCTTTCTTT
cdr3_aa: CASLGALNTEAFF

j_call: TRBJ2-5
clone_size: -
v_call: TRBV3-1/TRBV3-2
d_call: -
cdr3_nt: TGTGCCAGCAGCCAACGATTACAGGGCAAAGAGACCCAGTACTTC
cdr3_aa: CASSQRLQGKETQYF

j_call: TRBJ2-7
clone_size: -
v_call: TRBV27
d_call: -
cdr3_nt: TGTGCCAGCAGTTCGCTGGGCGGGGACTCCTACGAGCAGTACTTC
cdr3_aa: CASSSLGGDSYEQYF

j_call: TRBJ2-1
clone_size: -
v_call: TRBV15
d_call: -
cdr3_nt: TGTGCCACCCTTAGCTCCTACAATGAGCAGTTCTTC
cdr3_aa: CATLSSYNEQFF

j_call: TRBJ1-1
clone_size: -
v_call: TRBV12-3/TRBV12-4
d_call: TRBD1
cdr3_nt: TGTGCCAGCAGCCTAGACAGGGGTGAAGCTTTCTTT
cdr3_aa: CASSLDRGEAFF

j_call: TRBJ2-7
clone_size: -
v_call: TRBV6-5
d_call: -
cdr3_nt: TGTGCCAGCGGCGATAGACTCTACGAGCAGTACTTC
cdr3_aa: CASGDRLYEQYF

j_call: TRBJ2-3
clone_size: -
v_call: TRBV7-9
d_call: -
cdr3_nt: TGTGCCAGCAGCTTTGGTCGGGGAGTCAGTGATACGCAGTATTTT
cdr3_aa: CASSFGRGVSDTQYF

j_call: TRBJ2-1
clone_size: -
v_call: TRBV24-1
d_call: TRBD2
cdr3_nt: TGTGCCACCAGTGCTCTAGCGGGGGCCGACAATGAGCAGTTCTTC
cdr3_aa: CATSALAGADNEQFF

j_call: TRBJ1-1
clone_size: -
v_call: TRBV5-1
d_call: -
cdr3_nt: TGCGCCAGCAGCTTGTCACAGGGTTTAACTGAAGCTTTCTTT
cdr3_aa: CASSLSQGLTEAFF

j_call: TRBJ1-1
clone_size: -
v_call: TRBV2
d_call: TRBD1
cdr3_nt: TGTGCCAGCAGTCCACAGGGGCTGCCCACTGAAGCTTTCTTT
cdr3_aa: CASSPQGLPTEAFF

j_call: TRBJ2-1
clone_size: -
v_call: TRBV5-4
d_call: -
cdr3_nt: TGTGCCAGCAGCTTGGACGGGAATGAGCAGTTCTTC
cdr3_aa: CASSLDGNEQFF

j_call: TRBJ1-4
clone_size: -
v_call: TRBV18
d_call: TRBD1
cdr3_nt: TGTGCCAGCTCACAAGATCAGGGGGCAGGCGAAAAACTGTTTTTT
cdr3_aa: CASSQDQGAGEKLFF

j_call: TRBJ2-2
clone_size: -
v_call: TRBV18
d_call: -
cdr3_nt: TGTGCCAGCTCACCACAGGGGACCGGGGAGCTGTTTTTT
cdr3_aa: CASSPQGTGELFF

j_call: TRBJ1-6
clone_size: -
v_call: TRBV7-6
d_call: TRBD1
cdr3_nt: TGTGCCAGCAGCCAAAGGGACAGGGAAGACGCACCCCTCCACTTT
cdr3_aa: CASSQRDREDAPLHF